Reported below is one TCR beta chain. The antigen it recognizes is unknown. One base away there is no much larger clone; base qualities are not given. This sample was taken from a study of blood T cell repertoires in COVID-19 (TCRdb year 2020). Context from the whole study: Collaborator samples came from the United States, Italy and Spain and covered acute and convalescent phases of COVID-19. The samples were drawn from the first 160 participants of the ongoing ImmuneRACE study and from over a thousand subjects provided by 6 global collaborators. The repertoires were released in a freely available public database intended as a resource for research on the immune response to SARS-CoV-2. Sample metadata almost always included a de-identified subject ID, COVID-19 status, age in years and sex. The material from the prospective study consisted of cDNA or gDNA derived from T cells, B-cell-depleted T cells, or PBMCs. Where available, HLA class I and class II types were obtained from metadata supplied by the sample provider rather than from assay-based typing. Deeply sampled blood TCRbeta repertoires from subjects exposed to, actively infected with, or recovered from COVID-19 were included in the dataset. What the authors observed across the whole study: How much clinical and demographic metadata was included differed by source and by participant, and the metadata was provided uncurated.

TCRbeta CDR3 regions were amplified from genomic DNA using the immunoSEQ Assay, a bias-controlled multiplex PCR. From the authors' description of their analysis: The number of nucleated cells in each sample was estimated from the amplification of reference gene primers within the assay. Sequence reads were collapsed and filtered to measure the absolute abundance of every unique TCRbeta CDR3 rearrangement. For each sample, productive Simpson clonality was calculated as the square root of Simpson's diversity index across productive rearrangements. TCRdb holds this immuneACCESS table with in-frame rearrangements only. Some clones are missing; in checked studies, unresolved V genes explain under half, and the rest has no known cause. D and trimming were read from the DNA, whereas the V and J calls and clone size are those reported in that table. This sample is represented by about 140,000 clones; around four fifths of them were singletons. The ten largest clones add up to less than 5% of the sample.

Between the V and J ends, shortened by 8 bases and 5 bases respectively, the junction contains 13 bases. Measured from the cysteine to the phenylalanine, the CDR3 is 14 residues long. Here the CDR3 DNA is all that survives: 42 bases in frame from base 1. The germline V gene (reference sequence) gives CDR1 as SEHNR and CDR2 as FQNEAQ. Each collaborating institution followed its own protocols to collect whole blood in K2EDTA tubes. Collaborator samples were shipped for TCRbeta analysis as frozen whole blood, isolated PBMCs, or DNA extracted from either sample type. This sequence originates from a woman older than 75 with acute or convalescent COVID-19. The chain employs TRBV7-9 and TRBJ1-6; a weak D assignment points to TRBD1 (5 bases agree). What was sequenced was peripheral blood. The encoded CDR3 is CASSRTLNNSPLHF. The sequence in DNA is TGTGCCAGCTCTAGGACACTTAATAATTCACCCCTCCACTTT.